Below are 28 T cell receptor beta chains sequenced from a single sample in a study of T cell clusters in autoimmune cytopenias. One tube held mixed TRB-A and TRB-B primer pools for touch-down PCR. Reprocessing the multiplex PCR reads, TCRdb reports a single entry for every CDR3 protein and omits DNA. Here the sample table reports roughly 8,100 distinct CDR3 sequences. About 37,500 genome equivalents of blood DNA were amplified for TRB. Sequenced sample: peripheral blood. These receptors all come from a human donor with an autoimmune cytopenia or autoimmune hepatitis (not recorded which).

The CDR3 region is CASTAFGAQPQHF. The chain uses TRBV6-1 and TRBJ1-5; TCRdb picks TRBD1, but there is no DNA to check that call. CDR1 and CDR2 from the germline V gene are MNHNS and SASEGT. This CDR3 has 13 residues.

The chain recombines TRBV12-3 or TRBV12-4 with TRBJ1-2; the TCRdb D gene call, TRBD1, has no DNA to confirm it. The CDR3 has 15 residues. This CDR3 is CASSPTGQGVIGYTF.

Frequency places this clonotype as medium-sized (0.01 to 0.1%). This chain uses TRBV5-6 with TRBJ2-5; TCRdb reports TRBD1, a call that lacks DNA to check it against. The CDR3 runs to 17 residues. Germline V lookup: CDR1 SGHDT, CDR2 YYEEEE. CDR3: CASSRPGTGLVEGTQYF. The full variable domain, its missing parts supplied by reference TRBV5-6 and TRBJ2-5, is DAGVTQSPTHLIKTRGQQVTLRCSPKSGHDTVSWYQQALGQGPQFIFQYYEEEERQRGNFPDRFSGHQFPNYSSELNVNALLLGDSALYLCASSRPGTGLVEGTQYFGPGTRLLVL.

The chain couples TRBV12-3 or TRBV12-4 to TRBJ2-5; TCRdb names TRBD1, which stays unverified in the absence of DNA. This CDR3 spans 13 amino acids. CDR3 residues: CASSFLGVETQYF.

The CDR3 sequence: CASSLLHRNIQYF. The chain joins TRBV18 to TRBJ2-4. The CDR3 is made up of 13 amino acids. The germline CDR1 and CDR2 sequences are KGHSH and LQKENI.

According to its frequency, this clonotype is medium-sized (0.01 to 0.1%). This chain connects TRBV14 to TRBJ2-6; TCRdb designates TRBD1, a call that cannot be tested without DNA. CDR1 SGHDN and CDR2 FVKESK come from the germline V gene. This CDR3 is 19 amino acids long. CDR3 in amino acids: CASSPRQKNPRIGANVLTF.

This clonotype registers medium-sized by frequency. This sequence joins TRBV6-5 and TRBJ1-1; the TCRdb call, TRBD1, lacks DNA for checking. Germline loops: CDR1 MNHEY, CDR2 SVGAGI. The CDR3 length is 13 residues. The CDR3 loop is CATHRTALSEAFF.

The chain couples TRBV6-5 to TRBJ1-2; TCRdb's D call, TRBD1, is unchecked because there is no DNA. Germline values: CDR1 MNHEY, CDR2 SVGAGI. The CDR3 is 13 residues long. The CDR3 loop is CASSEGGGYGYTF.

This clonotype registers medium-sized by frequency. The V and J genes are TRBV30 and TRBJ2-5; TCRdb reports TRBD1, a call that lacks DNA to check it against. CDR1 is GTSNPN, CDR2 SVGIG, per germline (reference sequence). The CDR3 runs to 14 residues. Here the CDR3 reads CAWREQGARETQYF.

This clonotype is called medium-sized based on its frequency. The V gene is TRBV12-3 or TRBV12-4, the J gene TRBJ2-2; checking the TCRdb D call of TRBD1 is not possible without DNA. CDR3 length: 14 residues. CDR3 region: CASSLQGATGELFF.

The chain recombines TRBV12-3 or TRBV12-4 with TRBJ2-7. The CDR3 sequence is 14 residues long. CDR3 residues: CASSPGRNIYEQYF.

This clonotype is called medium-sized (0.01 to 0.1%) based on its frequency. This sequence joins TRBV19 and TRBJ2-1; TCRdb names TRBD2, which stays unverified in the absence of DNA. This CDR3 spans 15 amino acids. Germline V lookup: CDR1 LNHDA, CDR2 SQIVND (reference sequence). CDR3 amino acids: CASSIALAGYTEQFF.

Considering frequency, this clonotype is large. The chain recombines TRBV30 with TRBJ2-7. CDR3 length: 11 residues. Germline lookup yields CDR1 GTSNPN and CDR2 SVGIG (reference sequence). CDR3 protein: CAWSVLGEQYF.

Frequency places this clonotype as medium-sized (0.01 to 0.1%). The gene calls are TRBV7-9 and TRBJ2-7; TCRdb reports TRBD2, a call that lacks DNA to check it against. CDR1 is SEHNR, CDR2 FQNEAQ, per germline (reference sequence). The length of the CDR3 is 14 residues. The chain's CDR3 is CASSPGLGGDEQYF.

V gene TRBV6-5 combines with J gene TRBJ1-5; without DNA, the TCRdb call of TRBD1 cannot be checked. Per the germline V gene, CDR1 is MNHEY and CDR2 is SVGAGI. This CDR3 comprises 17 residues. CDR3 protein: CASRVDRKAYSNQPQHF.

Measured by frequency, this clonotype is medium-sized. The V gene is TRBV6-5, the J gene TRBJ2-5. The CDR3 is 14 residues long. The germline CDR1 and CDR2 sequences are MNHEY and SVGAGI. The CDR3 here is CASSYSNRQETQYF.

The rearrangement joins TRBV20-1 to TRBJ2-7; the D call of TRBD1 rests on TCRdb alone, since no DNA is present to check it. CDR1 is DFQATT, CDR2 SNEGSKA, per germline (reference sequence). The CDR3 loop spans 15 amino acids. Here the CDR3 reads CSARDPVQGSYEQYF.

This clonotype shows up as medium-sized by frequency. The J gene is TRBJ1-2, the V gene TRBV6-1. CDR1 and CDR2 from the germline V gene are MNHNS and SASEGT. The CDR3 sequence is 11 residues long. This chain's CDR3 is CASSTNYGYTF.

This rearrangement joins TRBV19 to TRBJ2-2; TCRdb proposes TRBD1, but this gene call is untestable without DNA. Germline CDR1 LNHDA, CDR2 SQIVND (reference sequence). The CDR3 extends over 15 amino acids. The CDR3 is CASRPRTGDTGELFF.

This clonotype is classed as medium-sized by frequency. V and J are TRBV29-1 and TRBJ1-1; TCRdb designates TRBD1, a call that cannot be tested without DNA. The CDR3 contains 12 residues. Germline V gene lookup returns CDR1 SQVTM and CDR2 ANQGSEA. The CDR3 reads CSVGGGNTEAFF. Complete variable domain (other parts from reference TRBV29-1 and TRBJ1-1): SAVISQKPSRDICQRGTSLTIQCQVDSQVTMMFWYRQQPGQSLTLIATANQGSEATYESGFVIDKFPISRPNLTFSTLTVSNMSPEDSSIYLCSVGGGNTEAFFGQGTRLTVV.

The rearrangement links TRBV6-5 to TRBJ2-7; absent DNA, TCRdb's TRBD2 call cannot be checked. This CDR3 contains 13 residues. Germline V lookup: CDR1 MNHEY, CDR2 SVGAGI. The chain's CDR3 is CASSYSSLAEQYF.

The chain joins TRBV27 to TRBJ2-6; TCRdb's D call, TRBD2, is unchecked because there is no DNA. The CDR3 consists of 15 residues. The V gene's germline CDR1 is MNHEY and CDR2 SMNVEV (reference sequence). The CDR3 sequence is CASSLLRAGANVLTF. The full variable domain, rest sourced from reference TRBV27 and TRBJ2-6, is EAQVTQNPRYLITVTGKKLTVTCSQNMNHEYMSWYRQDPGLGLRQIYYSMNVEVTDKGDVPEGYKVSRKEKRNFPLILESPSPNQTSLYFCASSLLRAGANVLTFGAGSRLTVL.

This clonotype is deemed medium-sized by its frequency. This sequence joins TRBV6-5 and TRBJ2-7; the TCRdb call, TRBD2, lacks DNA for checking. The CDR3 has 16 amino acids. Germline V CDR1 and CDR2: MNHEY, SVGAGI. The CDR3 protein is CASSYGRLAGGYEQYF.

This clonotype is labeled medium-sized based on frequency. V gene TRBV10-3 combines with J gene TRBJ2-1; lacking DNA, the TRBD1 call made by TCRdb goes unchecked. The germline V gene encodes CDR1 ENHRY and CDR2 SYGVKD. The CDR3 is 13 residues long. CDR3 protein: CAIGTGGNNEQFF.

The J gene is TRBJ1-2, the V gene TRBV7-2; TCRdb indicates TRBD1, and absent DNA this call remains unverified. The CDR3 extends over 16 amino acids. The V gene's germline CDR1 is SGHTA and CDR2 FQGNSA. The CDR3 is CASSSKTSDSGYGYTF.

This chain uses TRBV19 with TRBJ2-6; the TCRdb call, TRBD1, lacks DNA for checking. CDR1 is LNHDA and CDR2 is SQIVND in the germline V gene (reference sequence). The length of the CDR3 is 17 residues. The CDR3 loop reads CASTRTGAPSGANVLTF.

This rearrangement joins TRBV6-5 to TRBJ1-1; the TRBD1 assignment by TCRdb is unverifiable without DNA. The germline V gene has CDR1 MNHEY and CDR2 SVGAGI. This CDR3 is 21 amino acids long. CDR3 region: CASSSYRVPGQGQTMNTEAFF.

The chain uses TRBV14 and TRBJ1-3. The CDR3 runs to 17 residues. Germline V lookup: CDR1 SGHDN, CDR2 FVKESK. The CDR3 here is CASSPRTDISSGNTIYF.